The rows below give T cell receptor beta chains drawn from one sample of a study of blood T cell repertoires in COVID-19. The protocol was immunoSEQ multiplex PCR, while the TCRdb copy is restricted to in-frame clones and leaves out a portion. Of more than 150,000 clones detected, roughly 88% appear once; the ten largest clones hold over 10%. The sample taken for sequencing was PBMCs or T cells enriched from blood (not recorded which). These receptors were collected from a woman aged 55-70 years who had recovered from COVID-19. Both conserved end residues are part of each CDR3. D genes are given only for firm matches. Rows may omit the clone size; those that give it use once, few, many or a size class.

j_call | v_call | clone_size | d_call | cdr3_aa | cdr3_nt
TRBJ2-4 | TRBV9 | NA | TRBD2 | CASSVGQRGSIQYF | TGTGCCAGCAGCGTTGGCCAGCGGGGGAGCATTCAGTACTTC
TRBJ1-3 | TRBV28 | NA | TRBD1 | CASTEGTAGNTIYF | TGTGCCAGCACAGAAGGGACAGCCGGAAACACCATATATTTT
TRBJ2-1 | TRBV4-2 | NA | TRBD2 | CASSQEAGGSYEQFF | TGTGCCAGCAGCCAAGAAGCGGGAGGTAGTTATGAGCAGTTCTTC
TRBJ1-5 | TRBV28 | NA | NA | CASRDGGAQHF | TGTGCCAGCAGGGACGGCGGGGCCCAGCATTTT
TRBJ2-1 | TRBV3-1/TRBV3-2 | NA | TRBD1 | CASSGDRAGEQFF | TGTGCCAGCAGCGGCGACAGGGCTGGTGAGCAGTTCTTC
TRBJ1-5 | TRBV2 | NA | NA | CASSGEGRYQPQHF | TGTGCCAGCAGTGGGGAGGGGCGTTATCAGCCCCAGCATTTT
TRBJ1-1 | TRBV6-5 | NA | NA | CASRATVSMNTEAFF | TGTGCCAGCAGGGCTACAGTTTCCATGAACACTGAAGCTTTCTTT
TRBJ1-2 | TRBV28 | NA | NA | CASIPPGTLNYGYTF | TGTGCCAGCATCCCCCCCGGGACACTTAACTATGGCTACACCTTC
TRBJ2-2 | TRBV5-1 | NA | TRBD2 | CASSLLGGSSTGELFF | TGCGCCAGCAGCCTCTTGGGGGGGAGCAGCACCGGGGAGCTGTTTTTT
TRBJ2-7 | TRBV10-3 | NA | NA | CAISQTDRAYEQYF | TGTGCCATCAGTCAAACGGACAGAGCCTACGAGCAGTACTTC
TRBJ2-1 | TRBV25-1 | few | NA | CASSPPGLTYNEQFF | TGTGCCAGCAGTCCTCCGGGTCTTACCTACAATGAGCAGTTCTTC
TRBJ1-5 | TRBV28 | NA | NA | CASSLSQAGQPQHF | TGTGCCAGCAGTTTAAGTCAGGCAGGTCAGCCCCAGCATTTT
TRBJ2-1 | TRBV19 | NA | TRBD2 | CASSMGLAGGGEQFF | TGTGCCAGTAGTATGGGACTAGCGGGAGGAGGTGAGCAGTTCTTC
TRBJ2-7 | TRBV5-1 | once | NA | CASRFRETYEQYF | TGCGCCAGCAGGTTTCGGGAGACCTACGAGCAGTACTTC
TRBJ2-3 | TRBV15 | NA | NA | CATSGGTATDTQYF | TGTGCCACCAGCGGGGGGACAGCCACAGATACGCAGTATTTT
TRBJ2-2 | TRBV11-2 | once | TRBD2 | CASSFPRGGGATGELFF | TGTGCCAGCAGCTTCCCCCGTGGCGGGGGGGCGACCGGGGAGCTGTTTTTT
TRBJ2-3 | TRBV6-4 | NA | TRBD2 | CASSDSSGGAIDTQYF | TGTGCCAGCAGTGACTCAAGCGGGGGGGCCATAGATACGCAGTATTTT
TRBJ1-2 | TRBV19 | NA | NA | CASSTTLRGAIGGYTF | TGTGCCAGTAGTACTACTCTACGCGGGGCGATCGGGGGCTACACCTTC
TRBJ2-5 | TRBV7-8 | NA | TRBD2 | CASSLPETSGGPLLQETQYF | TGTGCCAGCAGCTTACCAGAAACTAGCGGGGGGCCTTTATTACAAGAGACCCAGTACTTC
TRBJ1-6 | TRBV14 | NA | NA | CASSSGTFNSPLHF | TGTGCCAGCAGCAGCGGGACGTTTAATTCACCCCTCCACTTT
TRBJ2-3 | TRBV3-1/TRBV3-2 | NA | TRBD2 | CASSQDKRGKDTQYF | TGTGCCAGCAGCCAAGATAAGCGGGGGAAGGATACGCAGTATTTT
TRBJ2-3 | TRBV12-5 | NA | TRBD2 | CASGTGLAGGTDTQYF | TGTGCTAGTGGTACCGGACTAGCGGGAGGCACAGATACGCAGTATTTT
TRBJ1-1 | TRBV5-1 | few | NA | CASSQGGGMNTEAFF | TGCGCCAGCAGCCAAGGCGGGGGCATGAACACTGAAGCTTTCTTT